This passage covers 31 T cell receptor beta chains from one sample sequenced in a study of OX40 agonist ivuxolimab in advanced cancers. Sequencing was performed with immunoSEQ multiplex PCR; in TCRdb, only in-frame clones are kept and a portion is missing. The sample carries about 62,000 clones, approximately 79% recorded once. This sample comprised CD4+ or CD8+ T cells sorted from blood, obtained in a trial of the OX40 agonist ivuxolimab. Source of these receptors: an adult with an advanced solid tumor such as melanoma, head and neck, liver or kidney cancer.

The chain couples TRBV9 to TRBJ2-2; possibly TRBD2 for D (5 bases). The CDR3 totals 14 residues. Deletions cut 0 bases from V and 5 bases from J, with 8 bases between. Germline CDR1 is SGDLS and CDR2 is YYNGEE. CDR3 DNA sequence: TGTGCCAGCAGCGTAGGAGGAGGTACCGGGGAGCTGTTTTTT. This sequence encodes CASSVGGGTGELFF.

The CDR3: CASNSRTGEETQYF. Written as DNA, the CDR3 is TGTGCCAGCAACTCCCGGACAGGGGAGGAGACCCAGTACTTC. V gene TRBV28 combines with J gene TRBJ2-5; 9 positions agree with TRBD1. V gave up 7 bases and J gave up 5 bases; unmatched junction bases: 8. Germline V gene data show CDR1 as MDHEN and CDR2 as SYDVKM. The CDR3 has 14 amino acids. Using reference TRBV28 and TRBJ2-5 for the parts outside the CDR3, the full variable domain is DVKVTQSSRYLVKRTGEKVFLECVQDMDHENMFWYRQDPGLGLRLIYFSYDVKMKEKGDIPEGYSVSREKKERFSLILESASTNQTSMYLCASNSRTGEETQYFGPGTRLLVL.

There are a few counts of this clone. The chain has TRBV11-2 and TRBJ2-7, with D unclear. There are 10 residues in the CDR3. V was pared by 8 bases and J by 4 bases, with 6 bases between. Germline CDR1 and CDR2: SGHAT and FQNNGV. CDR3 amino acids: CASAGYEQYF. The CDR3 bases are TGTGCCAGCGCTGGATACGAGCAGTACTTC.

The chain carries TRBV6-1 and TRBJ2-5; 7 nucleotides line up with TRBD2. The CDR3 has 15 amino acids. The germline CDR1 and CDR2 sequences are MNHNS and SASEGT. Germline trimming cut 6 bases from V and 3 bases from J; bases unmatched to any gene: 10. DNA of the CDR3: TGTGCCAGCAGCGAGGCGTCAGCGGGAAAAGAGACCCAGTACTTC. As protein: CASSEASAGKETQYF.

The chain is built from TRBV6-5 and TRBJ2-4, with a tentative D call TRBD1 (6 bases). V was pared by 9 bases and J by 3 bases, with 12 bases between. The germline V gene encodes CDR1 MNHEY and CDR2 SVGAGI. The CDR3 contains 13 residues. This CDR3 is CASRTEYKNIQYF. The CDR3 coding sequence is TGTGCCAGTCGGACAGAATACAAAAACATTCAGTACTTC.

The genes are TRBV5-1 and TRBJ1-2; TRBD1 matches 8 bases. Per the germline V gene, CDR1 is SGHRS and CDR2 is YFSETQ. The V gene end was trimmed by 4 bases and the J gene end by 4 bases; junction bases not matched to a gene: 15. The CDR3 covers 17 residues. CDR3 bases: TGCGCCAGCAGCCCGGCGGGACAGGTCGATCGACCCTATGGCTACACCTTC. This codes for CASSPAGQVDRPYGYTF.

The V and J genes are TRBV7-2 and TRBJ1-5; TRBD1 matches 7 bases. The CDR3 sequence is 13 residues long. CDR1 is SGHTA and CDR2 is FQGNSA in the germline V gene. Trimming removed 8 bases from V and 7 bases from J; junction bases left unmatched: 8. CDR3 nucleotide sequence: TGTGCCAGCGGAAAAGACAGGGAACAGCCCCAGCATTTT. It specifies CASGKDREQPQHF.

A note on this clone: The germline gene is not matched at one end of the junction; a read error may be the cause. At the DNA level, this CDR3 is encoded by other sequences in the same sample as well. The chain couples TRBV7-9 to TRBJ1-2; D is perhaps TRBD1 (6 bases). This CDR3 comprises 17 residues. Germline V lookup: CDR1 SEHNR, CDR2 FQNEAQ (reference sequence). CDR3 in DNA: TGTGCTAGCAGCTTAGCGATAACAGGGTCCGTAAACTATGGCTACACCTTC. Its protein product is CASSLAITGSVNYGYTF.

As regards this clone: A junction boundary mismatches the germline segment, possibly from a read error. The CDR3 bases are TGTGCCATCAGTGAGGGGTCAGGGTCCTACGAGCAGTACTTC. It translates to CAISEGSGSYEQYF. This chain uses TRBV6-5 with TRBJ2-7; D assignment may be TRBD1 or TRBD2 (5 bases each). Per germline, CDR1 MNHEY and CDR2 SVGAGI. This CDR3 is built from 14 residues.

The chain has TRBV27 and TRBJ2-2; 16 nucleotides align to TRBD2. CDR3 length equals 21 residues. CDR1 is MNHEY and CDR2 is SMNVEV in the germline V gene (reference sequence). V gave up 5 bases and J gave up 5 bases; unmatched junction bases: 17. CDR3 sequence: CASSPYPMGLAGGPVTGELFF. DNA of the CDR3: TGTGCCAGCAGTCCCTACCCGATGGGACTAGCGGGAGGGCCGGTAACCGGGGAGCTGTTTTTT.

Here the CDR3 reads CASSPRGIISYGYTF. In nucleotides, the CDR3 is TGTGCCAGCAGTCCCCGGGGCATAATAAGCTATGGCTACACCTTC. The V gene is TRBV6-6, the J gene TRBJ1-2; a possible D gene is TRBD1 (5 bases). V dropped 5 bases and J dropped 4 bases, with 17 bases sitting between them. CDR1 MNHNY and CDR2 SVGAGI come from the germline V gene (reference sequence). The CDR3 contains 15 residues.

This chain links TRBV12-5 with TRBJ2-2, with D unclear. The V end was cut by 1 base, the J end by 4 bases, with 7 bases between. The CDR3 contains 14 residues. Per germline, CDR1 LGHNT and CDR2 FRNRAP. CDR3 sequence: CASGLGGSTGELFF. CDR3 nucleotides: TGTGCTAGTGGTTTGGGGGGTAGCACCGGGGAGCTGTTTTTT.

This chain links TRBV7-2 with TRBJ2-7; tentatively, D is TRBD1 or TRBD2 (6 bases each). The length of the CDR3 is 15 residues. V lost 2 bases and J 0 bases, leaving 11 bases between the germline ends. The germline V gene has CDR1 SGHTA and CDR2 FQGNSA. The CDR3 sequence is CASSLRGALSYEQYF. The CDR3 DNA reads TGTGCCAGCAGCTTAAGGGGGGCCCTCTCCTACGAGCAGTACTTC. Full variable domain (remainder filled in from reference TRBV7-2 and TRBJ2-7): GAGVSQSPSNKVTEKGKDVELRCDPISGHTALYWYRQSLGQGLEFLIYFQGNSAPDKSGLPSDRFSAERTGGSVSTLTIQRTQQEDSAVYLCASSLRGALSYEQYFGPGTRLTVT.

The rearrangement links TRBV5-1 to TRBJ1-2, with D possibly TRBD1 on 6 matching bases. The CDR3 is made up of 13 amino acids. In germline, CDR1 is SGHRS, CDR2 YFSETQ. V gave up 4 bases and J gave up 4 bases, with 11 bases separating them. CDR3 amino acids: CASSQGPSYGYTF. The CDR3 region has the DNA TGCGCCAGCAGCCAGGGGCCTTCCTATGGCTACACCTTC.

This chain connects TRBV2 to TRBJ1-4; maybe TRBD1 (6 bases). The V gene's germline CDR1 is SNHLY and CDR2 FYNNEI. With 7 bases removed from V and 0 bases from J, the gap between germline ends came to 18 bases. This CDR3 is 17 amino acids long. The CDR3 loop reads CASKLDSLVATNEKLFF. The CDR3 bases are TGTGCCAGCAAGTTGGACAGCCTGGTAGCAACTAATGAAAAACTGTTTTTT.

The CDR3 region is CASSIRLPGGNTIYF. CDR3 DNA: TGTGCCAGTAGTATTCGTCTTCCAGGCGGAAACACCATATATTTT. This chain uses TRBV19 with TRBJ1-3; D gene ambiguous. The CDR3 totals 15 residues. CDR1 and CDR2 from the germline V gene are LNHDA and SQIVND (reference sequence). The ends were cut back, 3 bases at V and 4 bases at J, with 13 bases in the middle. The variable domain in full, with the rest retrieved from reference TRBV19 and TRBJ1-3, is DGGITQSPKYLFRKEGQNVTLSCEQNLNHDAMYWYRQDPGQGLRLIYYSQIVNDFQKGDIAEGYSVSREKKESFPLTVTSAQKNPTAFYLCASSIRLPGGNTIYFGEGSWLTVV.

This rearrangement joins TRBV20-1 to TRBJ2-2; D remains ambiguous. This CDR3 comprises 11 residues. The germline CDR1 and CDR2 sequences are DFQATT and SNEGSKA (reference sequence). The CDR3 loop reads CSWWSTGELFF. The CDR3 DNA reads TGCAGCTGGTGGAGCACCGGGGAGCTGTTTTTT.

The gene calls are TRBV28 and TRBJ2-5; D not resolved. The closer fit of TRBJ2-7 to the DNA end suggests the J call may be wrong. The germline V gene has CDR1 MDHEN and CDR2 SYDVKM. The CDR3 consists of 13 residues. The CDR3, as DNA: TGTGCCAGCAGTTTTGCCGACCTCTACGAGCAGTACTTC. Encoded protein: CASSFADLYEQYF.

The V call is TRBV5-1, the J call TRBJ2-7, with 7 nucleotides matching TRBD2. This CDR3 has 15 residues. The germline gives CDR1 SGHRS, CDR2 YFSETQ. The trim removed 0 bases at V and 4 bases at J, leaving 7 bases unmatched. This CDR3 is CASSLDTAGPYEQYF. In DNA, the CDR3 is TGCGCCAGCAGCTTGGATACAGCGGGACCTTACGAGCAGTACTTC.

The chain couples TRBV11-2 to TRBJ1-2; 10 positions match TRBD1. Germline lookup yields CDR1 SGHAT and CDR2 FQNNGV. The junction had 8 bases not matched to a gene; V was cut back by 4 bases and J by 6 bases. The CDR3 is 15 residues long. The CDR3 region is CASSSIIGTGDGYTF. For the CDR3, the DNA is TGTGCCAGCAGCTCAATTATCGGGACAGGGGATGGCTACACCTTC.

The chain combines TRBV27 with TRBJ2-2; D may be TRBD1 or TRBD2 (6 bases each). Germline V gene lookup returns CDR1 MNHEY and CDR2 SMNVEV (reference sequence). This CDR3 comprises 15 residues. V lost 7 bases and J 5 bases, leaving 17 bases between the germline ends. The CDR3: CASKGFWGATGELFF. CDR3 nucleotides: TGTGCCAGCAAGGGTTTTTGGGGGGCAACCGGGGAGCTGTTTTTT.

A few counts support this clone. J is TRBJ2-7 and V is TRBV7-2; possible D gene TRBD2, 5 bases. The CDR3 loop spans 15 amino acids. Germline assignment: CDR1 SGHTA and CDR2 FQGNSA. Trimming took off 2 bases at V and 4 bases at J, with 15 bases between the two ends. The CDR3 region has the DNA TGTGCCAGCAGCTTACACGGTTCAAGCGGATACGAGCAGTACTTC. Its protein product is CASSLHGSSGYEQYF.

The chain couples TRBV27 to TRBJ2-5; D tentatively reads TRBD1 or TRBD2 (6 bases each). With 4 bases removed from V and 3 bases from J, the gap between germline ends came to 15 bases. The germline V gene has CDR1 MNHEY and CDR2 SMNVEV (reference sequence). There are 15 residues in the CDR3. The CDR3 protein is CASSSLRGGKETQYF. CDR3 nucleotide sequence: TGTGCCAGCAGTTCCCTAAGAGGGGGGAAAGAGACCCAGTACTTC.

J is TRBJ1-1 and V is TRBV11-2; D uncertain. V was clipped by 3 bases and J by 7 bases, with 15 bases between them. This CDR3 region has 14 residues. Germline V gene data show CDR1 as SGHAT and CDR2 as FQNNGV. CDR3 in amino acids: CASSLGSGRGEAFF. CDR3 sequence (DNA): TGTGCCAGCAGCTTGGGTTCGGGTAGAGGTGAAGCTTTCTTT.

V is TRBV13 and J is TRBJ1-1, with D perhaps matching TRBD1 (6 bases). V lost 5 bases and J lost 1, with 11 bases in between. This CDR3 region has 14 residues. Germline V gene sequence: CDR1 PRHDT, CDR2 FYEKMQ (reference sequence). CDR3 bases: TGTGCCAGCAGCACGGGGACACCGAACACTGAAGCTTTCTTT. Translation gives CASSTGTPNTEAFF. The full variable domain, with the rest looked up from reference TRBV13 and TRBJ1-1, is AAGVIQSPRHLIKEKRETATLKCYPIPRHDTVYWYQQGPGQDPQFLISFYEKMQSDKGSIPDRFSAQQFSDYHSELNMSSLELGDSALYFCASSTGTPNTEAFFGQGTRLTVV.

The V and J genes are TRBV6-5 and TRBJ2-3, with TRBD1 as a possible D gene (5 bases). The CDR3 extends over 13 amino acids. Trimming left V 8 bases short and J 2 bases short, with 11 bases between. Germline-derived CDR1 and CDR2 are MNHEY and SVGAGI. CDR3: CASRLGATDTQYF. The CDR3 region has the DNA TGTGCCAGCCGGCTTGGGGCCACAGATACGCAGTATTTT.

The rearrangement links TRBV7-9 to TRBJ1-3, with D tentatively TRBD1 (5 bases). V gave up 4 bases and J gave up 0 bases, with 16 bases separating them. This CDR3 spans 17 amino acids. Germline V gives CDR1 SEHNR, CDR2 FQNEAQ (reference sequence). CDR3 region: CASSSGRGRLSGNTIYF. The CDR3, as DNA: TGTGCCAGCAGCTCGGGGAGGGGCAGGCTCTCTGGAAACACCATATATTTT.

The chain carries TRBV5-1 and TRBJ1-5, with 7 bases identical to TRBD1. The J segment lost 1 base and the V segment lost 4 bases, leaving 5 bases of the junction unmatched. Germline V gene sequence: CDR1 SGHRS, CDR2 YFSETQ. The CDR3 is 15 amino acids. The CDR3 nucleotides are TGCGCCAGCAGCGCGCAGGGGGGAAGCAATCAGCCCCAGCATTTT. This translates into CASSAQGGSNQPQHF.

The V gene is TRBV6-1, the J gene TRBJ2-3, with D perhaps TRBD1 or TRBD2 (5 bases each). Per germline, CDR1 MNHNS and CDR2 SASEGT. V lost 0 bases to trimming and J lost 2 bases, with 12 bases between them. The CDR3 sequence is 16 residues long. For the CDR3, the DNA is TGTGCCAGCAGTGAAGCGTGGGGGAAAGCCACAGATACGCAGTATTTT. Translating gives CASSEAWGKATDTQYF.

J is TRBJ2-1 and V is TRBV7-9; 7 bases fit TRBD2. CDR1 is SEHNR, CDR2 FQNEAQ, per germline (reference sequence). There are 15 residues in the CDR3. After removal of 5 bases from V and 4 bases from J, the junction contained 8 bases not matched to a gene. CDR3 DNA sequence: TGTGCCAGCAGCCAGGTGGGGGGGATTTACAATGAGCAGTTCTTC. As protein: CASSQVGGIYNEQFF.

The chain links TRBV4-3 to TRBJ2-7; D might be TRBD1 (6 bases). V was cut by 1 base and J by 3 bases, with 10 bases left in between. This CDR3 has 14 residues. Germline assignment: CDR1 LGHNA and CDR2 YSLEER. CDR3 protein: CASSQAQGSYEQYF. The CDR3 DNA reads TGCGCCAGCAGCCAAGCGCAGGGGAGCTACGAGCAGTACTTC.